A single sample gave rise to the 8 T cell receptor beta chains below, sequenced in a study of siplizumab effects on memory and regulatory T cells. Sequenced by immunoSEQ multiplex PCR; TCRdb stores in-frame clones only, minus some. Of about 100,000 clones in the sample, just over 90% are singletons; the top ten hold 0.65% to 0.8%. Sample: Tregs sorted from blood. These receptors originate from a human donor in good health.

The chain joins TRBV9 to TRBJ1-3; D not resolved. The V gene's germline CDR1 is SGDLS and CDR2 YYNGEE. Trimming removed 0 bases at V and 4 bases at J, with 8 bases between. The CDR3 loop spans 14 amino acids. The CDR3 is CASSVEMGGNTIYF. The DNA of the CDR3 is TGTGCCAGCAGCGTAGAGATGGGAGGAAACACCATATATTTT.

The rearrangement links TRBV28 to TRBJ1-3; no clear D. Germline V CDR1 and CDR2: MDHEN, SYDVKM. The V end was cut by 7 bases, the J end by 9 bases, with 19 bases between. This CDR3 has 14 residues. The CDR3 sequence is CASTPRSLVFTIYF. The CDR3 region has the DNA TGTGCCAGCACCCCCCGCTCTTTGGTTTTCACCATATATTTT.

This rearrangement joins TRBV2 to TRBJ2-1; maybe TRBD1 (5 bases). From germline, CDR1 is SNHLY and CDR2 FYNNEI. The germline V and J ends were trimmed by 6 bases and 5 bases, with 17 bases remaining between them. This CDR3 has 15 amino acids. CDR3 in amino acids: CASSGRTFTDNEQFF. The DNA for the CDR3 is TGTGCCAGCAGCGGTAGGACATTTACCGACAATGAGCAGTTCTTC. Drawing the rest from reference TRBV2 and TRBJ2-1, the complete variable domain is EPEVTQTPSHQVTQMGQEVILRCVPISNHLYFYWYRQILGQKVEFLVSFYNNEISEKSEIFDDQFSVERPDGSNFTLKIRSTKLEDSAMYFCASSGRTFTDNEQFFGPGTRLTVL.

V is TRBV19 and J is TRBJ1-2, with 7 nucleotides matching TRBD1. The germline V gene encodes CDR1 LNHDA and CDR2 SQIVND (reference sequence). V was pared by 6 bases and J by 4 bases, with 8 bases of the junction left unmatched. The CDR3 has 14 residues. DNA for the CDR3: TGTGCCAGTAGAGTGACAGGGAACTTCTATGGCTACACCTTC. It codes for CASRVTGNFYGYTF.

This sequence joins TRBV6-6 and TRBJ2-7; 9 nucleotides match TRBD1. The CDR3 has 14 amino acids. The V and J ends lost 2 bases and 7 bases, in that order; junction bases with no gene match: 6. Germline V gives CDR1 MNHNY, CDR2 SVGAGI (reference sequence). CDR3 in DNA: TGTGCCAGCAGTTACACCGGGACAGGGAGGGAGCAGTACTTC. Protein: CASSYTGTGREQYF.

The chain couples TRBV19 to TRBJ2-2, with 7 bases identical to TRBD2. Germline V gene sequence: CDR1 LNHDA, CDR2 SQIVND (reference sequence). J lost 0 bases, V lost 10 bases, and 2 bases had no gene match. This CDR3 region has 13 residues. The CDR3 protein is CAIAGANTGELFF. CDR3 coding DNA: TGTGCCATAGCGGGCGCGAACACCGGGGAGCTGTTTTTT.

This chain connects TRBV19 to TRBJ2-5; either TRBD1 or TRBD2 may fit D (5 bases each). Germline V lookup: CDR1 LNHDA, CDR2 SQIVND (reference sequence). Trimming took 3 bases from V and 4 from J, leaving 9 bases between them. The length of the CDR3 is 13 residues. CDR3 nucleotide sequence: TGTGCCAGTAGTATCGGGGCGGGAGAGACCCAGTACTTC. Protein: CASSIGAGETQYF.

This chain connects TRBV5-5 to TRBJ1-1, with D possibly being TRBD1 (6 bases). CDR3 size: 13 residues. Germline-derived CDR1 and CDR2 are SGHKS and YYEKEE (reference sequence). The germline V and J ends were trimmed by 3 bases and 4 bases, with 10 bases remaining between them. This CDR3 reads CASSWRGGTEAFF. The CDR3 DNA is TGTGCCAGCAGCTGGAGGGGGGGCACTGAAGCTTTCTTT.